These 27 T cell receptor beta chains originate from one sample sequenced in a study of T cell responses to AZD1222 COVID-19 vaccine. The table came from immunoSEQ multiplex PCR; TCRdb's copy has only in-frame clones and leaves some out. The sample has around 78,000 clones; almost 90% are singletons. The sample was peripheral blood, taken 28 days after the second AZD1222 dose. These receptors came from an adult who received the AZD1222 COVID-19 vaccine.

The table lists this clone with a count of one. The J gene is TRBJ1-1, the V gene TRBV7-9, with D unresolved. Germline values: CDR1 SEHNR, CDR2 FQNEAQ (reference sequence). Trimming left V 4 bases short and J 2 bases short, with 8 bases between. CDR3 size: 13 residues. This CDR3 reads CASSWTGNTEAFF. CDR3 nucleotides: TGTGCCAGCAGCTGGACGGGAAACACTGAAGCTTTCTTT. The complete variable domain, with remaining parts taken from reference TRBV7-9 and TRBJ1-1, reads DTGVSQNPRHKITKRGQNVTFRCDPISEHNRLYWYRQTLGQGPEFLTYFQNEAQLEKSRLLSDRFSAERPKGSFSTLEIQRTEQGDSAMYLCASSWTGNTEAFFGQGTRLTVV.

As regards this clone: Other DNA variants within this sample encode the same CDR3. The J gene is TRBJ1-1, the V gene TRBV7-2, with 10 nucleotides matching TRBD1. Germline assignment: CDR1 SGHTA and CDR2 FQGNSA. The CDR3 is 14 amino acids. With 5 bases clipped from V and 5 bases from J, the junction kept 5 bases outside the gene matches. The CDR3 is CASSPGQGRTEAFF. The CDR3 bases are TGTGCCAGCAGCCCGGGACAGGGGAGGACTGAAGCTTTCTTT.

The chain joins TRBV11-1 to TRBJ1-1; no reliable D call. The CDR3 is 14 residues long. Germline V gives CDR1 SGHAT, CDR2 FQDESV (reference sequence). V was pared by 5 bases and J by 1 base, with 11 bases between. CDR3 loop: CASSPLRGNTEAFF. CDR3 DNA: TGTGCCAGCAGCCCCCTTCGGGGGAACACTGAAGCTTTCTTT.

The V gene is TRBV7-2, the J gene TRBJ2-2; unclear D gene. V dropped 1 base and J dropped 0 bases, with 9 bases sitting between them. Germline CDR1 and CDR2: SGHTA and FQGNSA. The CDR3 contains 16 residues. CDR3: CASSLEATTNTGELFF. The CDR3, as DNA: TGTGCCAGCAGCTTAGAGGCAACCACGAACACCGGGGAGCTGTTTTTT.

This chain links TRBV4-1 with TRBJ1-1, with TRBD1 matching over 8 bases. The junction had 6 bases not matched to a gene; V was cut back by 5 bases and J by 1 base. CDR3 length: 15 amino acids. From germline, CDR1 is MGHRA and CDR2 YSYEKL. The DNA for the CDR3 is TGCGCCAGCAGCTCCCGGACAGGGACGAACACTGAAGCTTTCTTT. This gives the protein CASSSRTGTNTEAFF.

V usage is TRBV15 and J usage is TRBJ2-2; TRBD1 matches at 8 bases. In germline, CDR1 is LNHNV, CDR2 YYDKDF (reference sequence). The CDR3 spans 15 residues. Germline trimming cut 3 bases from V and 4 bases from J; bases unmatched to any gene: 4. CDR3 protein: CATSRNRGVTGELFF. CDR3 in DNA: TGTGCCACCAGCAGGAACAGGGGGGTCACCGGGGAGCTGTTTTTT.

This chain links TRBV11-3 with TRBJ2-1; TRBD2 matches 15 bases. The CDR3 sequence is 19 residues long. V trimming: 4 bases; J trimming: 7 bases; junction bases outside the gene matches: 14. Germline V gene data show CDR1 as SGHNT and CDR2 as YENEEA. CDR3 DNA sequence: TGTGCCAGCAGCTCGGGACACGGACTAGCGGGGGGGCAGGGAAATGAGCAGTTCTTC. Protein sequence: CASSSGHGLAGGQGNEQFF.

The chain couples TRBV4-1 to TRBJ2-5; tentative D call: TRBD2 (5 bases). V lost 1 base to trimming and J lost 5 bases, with 8 bases between them. The germline V gene has CDR1 MGHRA and CDR2 YSYEKL. This CDR3 region has 13 residues. Written as DNA, the CDR3 is TGCGCCAGCAGCCAAGCCCGAGGGGAGACCCAGTACTTC. Its translation is CASSQARGETQYF.

The CDR3 is CASSHSANTGELFF. The CDR3 bases are TGCGCCAGCAGCCATTCAGCGAACACCGGGGAGCTGTTTTTT. The chain links TRBV4-3 to TRBJ2-2; unclear D gene. The V gene lost 3 bases and the J gene lost 0 bases, with 5 bases spanning the gap. Germline CDR1 and CDR2: LGHNA and YSLEER. The CDR3 has 14 residues.

The chain has TRBV15 and TRBJ2-7, with TRBD2 identical over 7 bases. Trimming took 0 bases from V and 6 from J; bases not matched to a gene: 5. CDR3 length: 14 residues. Germline-derived CDR1 and CDR2 are LNHNV and YYDKDF (reference sequence). CDR3 sequence reads: CATSRDLGTIEQYF. The CDR3 nucleotides are TGTGCCACCAGCAGAGATTTGGGGACTATCGAGCAGTACTTC.

This clone was observed a handful of times. The V call is TRBV7-2, the J call TRBJ2-3; 9 bases map to TRBD1. Unmatched junction bases numbered 9, after V lost 5 bases and J lost 6 bases. This CDR3 comprises 15 residues. The germline V gene encodes CDR1 SGHTA and CDR2 FQGNSA. The CDR3 nucleotides read TGTGCCAGCAGCCCGTCGGGACAGGGTCCGGATACGCAGTATTTT. Its translation: CASSPSGQGPDTQYF.

The chain uses TRBV2 and TRBJ2-4, with D tentatively TRBD2 (5 bases). The V gene lost 5 bases and the J gene lost 5 bases, with 16 bases spanning the gap. This CDR3 spans 15 amino acids. Germline assignment: CDR1 SNHLY and CDR2 FYNNEI. The CDR3 nucleotides read TGTGCCAGCAGTCCCCCCCGGACTGACCAAAACATTCAGTACTTC. Protein: CASSPPRTDQNIQYF.

The chain has TRBV3-1 (or the pseudogene TRBV3-2) and TRBJ1-5; D uncertain. This CDR3 has 14 amino acids. The germline V gene has CDR1 LGHDT and CDR2 YNNKEL (reference sequence). The V and J ends lost 1 base and 1 base respectively, with 5 bases between them. The CDR3 spells CASSQAGSNQPQHF. CDR3 DNA sequence: TGTGCCAGCAGCCAAGCAGGCAGCAATCAGCCCCAGCATTTT.

The chain has TRBV14 and TRBJ2-3; possible D gene TRBD2, 7 bases. The CDR3 loop spans 16 amino acids. Germline loops: CDR1 SGHDN, CDR2 FVKESK. V lost 4 bases and J lost 3, with 17 bases in between. The CDR3 region has the DNA TGTGCCAGCAGCCTTCTGGAGGGGGGAGGGACAGATACGCAGTATTTT. Its translation: CASSLLEGGGTDTQYF.

Remarks on this clone: A junction boundary mismatches the germline segment, possibly from a read error. The chain couples TRBV2 to TRBJ2-2; D is perhaps TRBD1 (5 bases). The CDR3 runs 15 residues. From germline, CDR1 is SNHLY and CDR2 FYNNEI. CDR3 residues: CASREDQGFTGELFF. In DNA, the CDR3 is TGTGCCAGCAGGGAAGACCAGGGTTTCACCGGGGAGCTGTTTTTT.

V is TRBV3-1 (or the pseudogene TRBV3-2) and J is TRBJ1-3; D gene unclear. Germline CDR1 is LGHDT and CDR2 is YNNKEL (reference sequence). The CDR3 loop spans 15 amino acids. V was pared by 2 bases and J by 0 bases, with 8 bases between. The CDR3 bases are TGTGCCAGCAGCCAATTTACGAGCTCTGGAAACACCATATATTTT. Translating gives CASSQFTSSGNTIYF.

This clone occurred once. The chain employs TRBV19 and TRBJ1-6, with a tentative D call TRBD1 (5 bases). V lost 6 bases and J lost 5, with 11 bases in between. This CDR3 region has 14 residues. Per germline, CDR1 LNHDA and CDR2 SQIVND (reference sequence). The CDR3 here is CASRGQQDNSPLHF. In DNA form, the CDR3 reads TGTGCCAGTAGGGGGCAGCAAGATAATTCACCCCTCCACTTT.

In this sample, this clone turned up once. The CDR3 sequence: CASSPRTSGGADSSYNEQFF. The DNA of the CDR3 is TGTGCCAGCAGCCCTCGGACTAGCGGGGGCGCGGATAGCTCCTACAATGAGCAGTTCTTC. The chain is built from TRBV9 and TRBJ2-1, with 13 bases fitting TRBD2. V was pared by 4 bases and J by 0 bases, with 13 bases of the junction left unmatched. CDR3 size: 20 residues. The germline V gene encodes CDR1 SGDLS and CDR2 YYNGEE.

The chain carries TRBV6-2 or TRBV6-3 and TRBJ1-2; the match to TRBD1 covers 9 bases. In germline, CDR1 is MNHEY, CDR2 SVGEGT. The CDR3 has 13 amino acids. The J segment lost 3 bases and the V segment lost 4 bases, leaving 0 bases of the junction unmatched. The CDR3 loop reads CASSWDRDYGYTF. The CDR3 nucleotides are TGTGCCAGCAGTTGGGACAGGGACTATGGCTACACCTTC.

In this sample, this clone turned up a few times. The chain combines TRBV19 with TRBJ2-2; either TRBD1 or TRBD2 may fit D (5 bases each). With 6 bases removed from V and 0 bases from J, the gap between germline ends came to 8 bases. Per germline, CDR1 LNHDA and CDR2 SQIVND (reference sequence). The CDR3 totals 14 residues. CDR3 protein: CASRWGTNTGELFF. The CDR3 DNA follows: TGTGCCAGTAGGTGGGGGACGAACACCGGGGAGCTGTTTTTT.

This sequence joins TRBV7-9 and TRBJ2-7, with TRBD2 as a possible D gene (5 bases). This CDR3 is built from 11 residues. Germline V gene data show CDR1 as SEHNR and CDR2 as FQNEAQ (reference sequence). V lost 5 bases and J lost 4, with 6 bases in between. The CDR3 DNA reads TGTGCCAGCAGCGGGGAGTACGAGCAGTACTTC. It codes for CASSGEYEQYF. Drawing the rest from reference TRBV7-9 and TRBJ2-7, the complete variable domain is DTGVSQNPRHKITKRGQNVTFRCDPISEHNRLYWYRQTLGQGPEFLTYFQNEAQLEKSRLLSDRFSAERPKGSFSTLEIQRTEQGDSAMYLCASSGEYEQYFGPGTRLTVT.

V and J are TRBV28 and TRBJ2-1; no definite D call. Germline V gene sequence: CDR1 MDHEN, CDR2 SYDVKM. The CDR3 is 14 residues long. With 4 bases removed from V and 3 bases from J, the gap between germline ends came to 10 bases. In DNA form, the CDR3 reads TGTGCCAGCAGTTCCCCGACTTACTACAATGAGCAGTTCTTC. Its translation is CASSSPTYYNEQFF.

The J gene is TRBJ2-7, the V gene TRBV7-2; D remains unclear. Germline V gene data show CDR1 as SGHTA and CDR2 as FQGNSA. V was trimmed by 1 base and J by 3 bases, leaving 7 bases between them. This CDR3 contains 13 residues. Here the CDR3 reads CASSLEHLYEQYF. DNA for the CDR3: TGTGCCAGCAGCTTAGAACACCTCTACGAGCAGTACTTC.

This clone was observed a handful of times. Here the CDR3 reads CASIQGGNYEQYF. The CDR3 region has the DNA TGTGCCAGCATCCAGGGAGGTAACTACGAGCAGTACTTC. J is TRBJ2-7 and V is TRBV6-5; a weak D match, TRBD2 (6 bases). The V and J ends lost 7 bases and 3 bases respectively, with 13 bases between them. Germline CDR1 reads MNHEY; CDR2 reads SVGAGI. The CDR3 totals 13 residues.

V is TRBV2 and J is TRBJ2-3, with TRBD2 matching over 12 bases. CDR3 length equals 15 residues. Germline CDR1 SNHLY, CDR2 FYNNEI. V lost 4 bases and J lost 6; bases outside the gene matches: 5. In DNA form, the CDR3 reads TGTGCCAGCAGTGCGCTAGCGGGGGGGCAGGATACGCAGTATTTT. Translation: CASSALAGGQDTQYF.

In this sample, this clone turned up once. The chain uses TRBV9 and TRBJ1-1; D call uncertain. This CDR3 is built from 13 residues. Germline assignment: CDR1 SGDLS and CDR2 YYNGEE. With 2 bases removed from V and 0 bases from J, the gap between germline ends came to 5 bases. The CDR3 sequence is CASSVNMNTEAFF. Here the CDR3 DNA reads TGTGCCAGCAGCGTTAACATGAACACTGAAGCTTTCTTT.

V and J are TRBV19 and TRBJ1-1; D gene uncertain. Between the trimmed V and J ends, which lost 1 base and 3 bases, there was a span of 12 bases. This CDR3 has 15 residues. Germline V lookup: CDR1 LNHDA, CDR2 SQIVND (reference sequence). The CDR3 here is CASSIVAGGYTEAFF. As DNA, the CDR3 is TGTGCCAGTAGTATAGTGGCAGGAGGGTACACTGAAGCTTTCTTT.